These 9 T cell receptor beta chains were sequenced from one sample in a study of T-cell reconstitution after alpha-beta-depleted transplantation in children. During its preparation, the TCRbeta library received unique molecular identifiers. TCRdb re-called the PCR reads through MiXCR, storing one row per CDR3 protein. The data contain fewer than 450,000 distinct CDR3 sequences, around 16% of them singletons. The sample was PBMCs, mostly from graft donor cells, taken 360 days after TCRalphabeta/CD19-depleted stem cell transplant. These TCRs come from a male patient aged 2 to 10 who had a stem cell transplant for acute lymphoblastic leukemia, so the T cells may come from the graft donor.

As DNA, the CDR3 is TGCGCCAGCAGCCTCCGGACTAGCGGGACCTACAATGAGCAGTTCTTC. It specifies CASSLRTSGTYNEQFF. This chain uses TRBV5-1 with TRBJ2-1; TRBD2 matches at 12 bases. Germline values: CDR1 SGHRS, CDR2 YFSETQ. The CDR3 is 16 residues long. V lost 4 bases to trimming and J lost 2 bases; unmatched junction nucleotides: 4.

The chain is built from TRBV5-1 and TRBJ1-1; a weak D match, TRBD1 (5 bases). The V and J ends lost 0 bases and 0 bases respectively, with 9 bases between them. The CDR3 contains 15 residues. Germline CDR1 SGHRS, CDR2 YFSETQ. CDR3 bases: TGCGCCAGCAGCTTGGTCAGGGCTATGAACACTGAAGCTTTCTTT. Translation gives CASSLVRAMNTEAFF.

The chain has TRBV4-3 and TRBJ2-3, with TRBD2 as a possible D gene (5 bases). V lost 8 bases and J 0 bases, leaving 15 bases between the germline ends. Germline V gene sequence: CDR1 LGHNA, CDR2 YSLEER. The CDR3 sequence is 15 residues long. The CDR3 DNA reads TGCGCCAGCCGACCAGGACTGGTTAGCACAGATACGCAGTATTTT. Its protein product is CASRPGLVSTDTQYF.

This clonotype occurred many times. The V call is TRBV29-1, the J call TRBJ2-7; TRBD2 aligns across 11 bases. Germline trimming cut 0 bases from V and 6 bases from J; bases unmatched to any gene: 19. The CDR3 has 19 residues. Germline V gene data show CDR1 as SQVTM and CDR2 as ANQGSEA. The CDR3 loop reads CSVEEGATSGKRGSGEQYF. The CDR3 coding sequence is TGCAGCGTTGAAGAGGGAGCGACTAGCGGGAAAAGGGGGTCTGGCGAGCAGTACTTC.

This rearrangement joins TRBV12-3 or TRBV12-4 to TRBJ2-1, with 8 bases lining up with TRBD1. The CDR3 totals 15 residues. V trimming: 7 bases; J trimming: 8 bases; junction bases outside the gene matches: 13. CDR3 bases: TGTGCCAGCACCTCAACAGGACAGGGATCGGATGAGCAGTTCTTC. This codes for CASTSTGQGSDEQFF.

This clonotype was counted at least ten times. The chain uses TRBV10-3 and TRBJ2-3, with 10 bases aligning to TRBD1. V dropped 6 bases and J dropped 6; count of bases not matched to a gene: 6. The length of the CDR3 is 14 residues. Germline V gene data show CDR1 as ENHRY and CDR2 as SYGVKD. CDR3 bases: TGTGCCATCAGGCAGACAGGGGGCATCGATACGCAGTATTTT. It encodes CAIRQTGGIDTQYF.

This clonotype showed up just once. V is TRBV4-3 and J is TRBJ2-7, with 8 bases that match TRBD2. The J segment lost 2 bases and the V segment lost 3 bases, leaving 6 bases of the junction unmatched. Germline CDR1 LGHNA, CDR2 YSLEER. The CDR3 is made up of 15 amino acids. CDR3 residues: CASSHAPGLAYEQYF. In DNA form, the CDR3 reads TGCGCCAGCAGCCATGCACCGGGACTAGCCTACGAGCAGTACTTC.

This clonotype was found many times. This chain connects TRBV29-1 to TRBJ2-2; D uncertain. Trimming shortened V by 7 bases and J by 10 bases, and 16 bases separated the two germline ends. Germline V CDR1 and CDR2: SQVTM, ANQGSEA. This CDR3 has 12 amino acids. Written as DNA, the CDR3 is TGCAGCGCCGCATGGGTTGACACGGAGCTGTTTTTT. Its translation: CSAAWVDTELFF.

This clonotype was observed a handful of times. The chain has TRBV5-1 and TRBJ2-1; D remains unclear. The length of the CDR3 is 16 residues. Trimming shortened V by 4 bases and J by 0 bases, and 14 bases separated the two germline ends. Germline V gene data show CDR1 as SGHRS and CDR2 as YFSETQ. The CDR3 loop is CASSQRVLGSYNEQFF. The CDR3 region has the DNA TGCGCCAGCAGCCAACGGGTTTTGGGCTCCTACAATGAGCAGTTCTTC.